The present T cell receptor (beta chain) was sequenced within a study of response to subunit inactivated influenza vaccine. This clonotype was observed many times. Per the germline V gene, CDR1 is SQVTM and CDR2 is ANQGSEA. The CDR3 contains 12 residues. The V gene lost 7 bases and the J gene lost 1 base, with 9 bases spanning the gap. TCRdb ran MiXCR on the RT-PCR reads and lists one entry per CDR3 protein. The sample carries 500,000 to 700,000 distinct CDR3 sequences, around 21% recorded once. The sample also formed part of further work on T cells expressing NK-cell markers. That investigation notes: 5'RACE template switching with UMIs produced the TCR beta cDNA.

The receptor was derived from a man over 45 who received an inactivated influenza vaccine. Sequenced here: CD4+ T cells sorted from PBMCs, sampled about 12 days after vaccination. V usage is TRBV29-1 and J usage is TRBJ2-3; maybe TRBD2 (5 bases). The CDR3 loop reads CSAERRTDTQYF. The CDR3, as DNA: TGCAGCGCCGAGCGGCGCACAGATACGCAGTATTTT.